This is a list of T cell receptor beta chains from one sample in a study of blood T cell repertoires in COVID-19. Clones were sequenced by immunoSEQ multiplex PCR, and TCRdb holds only the in-frame ones, with some missing. The sample consists of over 35,000 clones, roughly nine tenths of them appearing once. What was sequenced was peripheral blood. The receptors derive from a man aged 50-59 years with active COVID-19. CDR3s include the opening cysteine and the closing phenylalanine or tryptophan. The D gene is left open where the match is weak. Size is stated for part of the rows, as once, few or many counts, or as a class when the clone is expanded.

j_call v_call clone_size cdr3_length d_call cdr3_aa cdr3_nt
TRBJ1-2 TRBV28 once 13 . CASSQQGLYGYTF TGTGCCAGCAGTCAACAGGGCCTCTATGGCTACACCTTC
TRBJ2-7 TRBV28 . 12 . CASSLSRVGQYF TGTGCCAGCAGTTTATCCAGGGTCGGGCAGTACTTC
TRBJ2-3 TRBV7-3 . 16 TRBD1 CASSPRGQGGTDTQYF TGTGCCAGCAGCCCCCGCGGACAGGGAGGTACAGATACGCAGTATTTT
TRBJ1-1 TRBV28 . 11 TRBD1 CASSSTGKAFF TGTGCCAGCAGCTCGACAGGGAAAGCTTTCTTT
TRBJ2-2 TRBV24-1 . 14 . CATSRTPNTGELFF TGTGCCACCAGTCGGACACCTAACACCGGGGAGCTGTTTTTT
TRBJ1-5 TRBV25-1 . 13 TRBD1 CASCTGDCQPQHF TGTGCCAGCTGTACAGGGGATTGTCAGCCCCAGCATTTT
TRBJ2-1 TRBV11-3 once 15 TRBD2 CASSLSGSRPNEQFF TGTGCCAGCAGCCTGAGCGGGAGCCGCCCCAATGAGCAGTTCTTC
TRBJ1-5 TRBV15 . 18 . CATSRDGAGVSSNQPQHF TGTGCCACCAGCAGAGATGGGGCAGGGGTCTCTAGCAATCAGCCCCAGCATTTT
TRBJ1-5 TRBV2 . 14 . CASRPRYSNQPQHF TGTGCCAGCAGGCCCAGGTATAGCAATCAGCCCCAGCATTTT
TRBJ1-1 TRBV30 . 14 TRBD1 CAWSARGMNTEAFF TGTGCCTGGAGCGCCAGGGGGATGAACACTGAAGCTTTCTTT